Listed below are T cell receptor beta chains from one sample, sequenced in a study of radiation and T cells in renal cell carcinoma. Data came from immunoSEQ multiplex PCR; TCRdb stores just in-frame clones and leaves some out. The table lists approximately 170,000 clones, about 87% of them singletons. The sequenced sample was blood, obtained from a patient whose treatment included radiotherapy and nephrectomy. The receptors were sampled from a woman aged 45-65 years with renal cell carcinoma. CDR3s include the opening cysteine and the closing phenylalanine or tryptophan. Each record gives: V gene, D gene, J gene, clone size, CDR3 protein, CDR3 DNA. A D gene is named only where the DNA matches it firmly. A clone size is listed for some rows: how often the clone was seen (once, few, many), or a class if it is expanded.

TRBV19	.	TRBJ1-1	few	CASSAQTGLGKAFF	TGTGCCAGTAGTGCACAAACAGGGCTTGGGAAAGCTTTCTTT
TRBV7-3	.	TRBJ2-3	.	CASSSPAMDTQYF	TGTGCCAGCAGCTCCCCCGCCATGGATACGCAGTATTTT
TRBV6-1	.	TRBJ1-2	.	CASSELGQGRGYTF	TGTGCCAGCAGTGAATTGGGACAAGGGCGCGGCTACACCTTC
TRBV6-1	TRBD1	TRBJ1-6	.	CASSESRGGNNSPLHF	TGTGCCAGCAGTGAATCGCGAGGGGGCAATAATTCACCCCTCCACTTT
TRBV7-9	.	TRBJ2-5	.	CASGGASETQYF	TGTGCCAGCGGGGGGGCCTCCGAGACCCAGTACTTC
TRBV11-2	.	TRBJ2-3	.	CASSLQRRADTQYF	TGTGCCAGCAGCTTACAGAGGAGAGCAGATACGCAGTATTTT
TRBV21-1	.	TRBJ1-3	.	CASSPSEGQRNTIYF	TGTGCCAGCAGCCCCTCGGAGGGACAACGAAACACCATATATTTT
TRBV5-8	TRBD2	TRBJ2-7	.	CASSLEGSGSSYEQYF	TGTGCCAGCAGCTTGGAGGGTAGCGGGAGCTCCTACGAGCAGTACTTC
TRBV20-1	.	TRBJ2-1	.	CSASKGNEQFF	TGCAGTGCTAGTAAGGGCAATGAGCAGTTCTTC
TRBV7-9	TRBD2	TRBJ2-3	.	CASSLELAGISTDTQYF	TGTGCCAGCAGCTTAGAATTAGCGGGGATAAGCACAGATACGCAGTATTTT
TRBV6-5	.	TRBJ2-7	.	CASSYSGESTYEQYF	TGTGCCAGCAGTTACTCCGGCGAATCGACCTACGAGCAGTACTTC
TRBV5-1	TRBD1	TRBJ1-4	.	CASSLVGTGGEKLFF	TGCGCCAGCAGCCTGGTGGGGACAGGGGGTGAAAAACTGTTTTTT
TRBV5-4	TRBD1	TRBJ1-4	.	CASSSQGIHEKLFF	TGTGCCAGCAGCTCACAGGGGATTCATGAAAAACTGTTTTTT
TRBV29-1	.	TRBJ2-7	.	CSVPVTGTYEQYF	TGCAGCGTGCCTGTGACGGGAACCTACGAGCAGTACTTC
TRBV5-8	TRBD2	TRBJ2-5	.	CASSLTTSVRPAQETQYF	TGTGCCAGCAGCTTGACGACTAGCGTGCGTCCCGCCCAAGAGACCCAGTACTTC
TRBV6-1	.	TRBJ1-5	.	CASSEVTARIQPQHF	TGTGCCAGCAGTGAAGTGACAGCCAGGATTCAGCCCCAGCATTTT
TRBV29-1	TRBD1	TRBJ2-1	.	CSVAGTGSYNEQFF	TGCAGCGTGGCCGGGACAGGGAGCTACAATGAGCAGTTCTTC
TRBV6-1	.	TRBJ2-5	.	CASSEVRRIETQYF	TGTGCCAGCAGTGAAGTCAGGAGGATAGAGACCCAGTACTTC
TRBV10-3	TRBD2	TRBJ2-1	.	CAIGGGLPNNEQFF	TGTGCCATCGGGGGGGGACTACCGAACAATGAGCAGTTCTTC
TRBV7-2	TRBD1	TRBJ1-1	.	CASSLATGANTEAFF	TGTGCCAGCAGCTTAGCGACAGGGGCGAACACTGAAGCTTTCTTT
TRBV29-1	TRBD1	TRBJ1-2	once	CSVGGQGAGPNGYTF	TGCAGCGTTGGGGGACAGGGAGCGGGTCCTAATGGCTACACCTTC
TRBV5-1	.	TRBJ1-5	once	CASSLSGPNQPQHF	TGCGCCAGCAGCTTATCAGGACCCAATCAGCCCCAGCATTTT
TRBV6-5	.	TRBJ1-3	.	CASSYSGTGNTIYF	TGTGCCAGCAGTTACTCCGGGACAGGAAACACCATATATTTT
TRBV18	.	TRBJ1-4	.	CASSQGINEKLFF	TGTGCCAGCTCACAGGGGATTAATGAAAAACTGTTTTTT
TRBV9	.	TRBJ2-5	.	CASSVGAQETQYF	TGTGCCAGCAGCGTAGGGGCTCAAGAGACCCAGTACTTC
TRBV13	.	TRBJ1-1	.	CASSLFTGGAPEAFF	TGTGCCAGCAGCCTCTTTACGGGGGGCGCCCCTGAAGCTTTCTTT
TRBV5-6	.	TRBJ2-7	.	CASSLGRGGEQYF	TGTGCCAGCAGCTTGGGGAGGGGAGGCGAGCAGTACTTC
TRBV29-1	TRBD2	TRBJ2-1	.	CSVAAPSGGISNEQFF	TGCAGCGTTGCGGCGCCTAGCGGGGGGATTTCCAATGAGCAGTTCTTC
TRBV2	TRBD1	TRBJ2-5	.	CASSPLTGRETQYF	TGTGCCAGCAGTCCACTGACAGGGCGGGAGACCCAGTACTTC
TRBV9	.	TRBJ1-4	few	CASSGVLDGAKLFF	TGTGCCAGCAGCGGGGTCCTCGATGGAGCAAAACTGTTTTTT
TRBV5-1	TRBD1	TRBJ1-2	.	CASSTETGGGYTF	TGCGCCAGCAGCACTGAGACAGGGGGTGGCTACACCTTC
TRBV5-6	.	TRBJ2-5	.	CASSLVRMRANQETQYF	TGTGCCAGCAGCTTGGTGAGAATGCGGGCGAACCAAGAGACCCAGTACTTC
TRBV7-2	TRBD2	TRBJ2-3	.	CASSLAGRGDVDTQYF	TGTGCCAGCAGCTTAGCCGGGCGGGGGGATGTAGATACGCAGTATTTT
TRBV7-8	TRBD1	TRBJ1-2	.	CASSRTGGSGYTF	TGTGCCAGCAGCCGGACAGGGGGGTCCGGCTACACCTTC
TRBV2	.	TRBJ1-2	.	CASKGPDFNYGYTF	TGTGCCAGCAAGGGCCCGGATTTCAACTATGGCTACACCTTC
TRBV7-9	.	TRBJ1-1	once	CASSGRTEAFF	TGTGCCAGCAGCGGGCGCACTGAAGCTTTCTTT
TRBV6-1	TRBD1	TRBJ2-7	.	CASSTTGTGYEQYF	TGTGCCAGCAGCACTACCGGGACAGGGTACGAGCAGTACTTC
TRBV20-1	.	TRBJ1-3	.	CRATSGNTIYF	TGCAGGGCGACCTCTGGAAACACCATATATTTT
TRBV18	.	TRBJ2-3	once	CASSPEQITDTQYF	TGTGCCAGCTCACCGGAACAGATCACAGATACGCAGTATTTT
TRBV5-6	.	TRBJ1-1	.	CASSLLRLEGGGTEAFF	TGTGCCAGCAGCTTGTTAAGGTTGGAGGGAGGAGGCACTGAAGCTTTCTTT
TRBV5-1	TRBD1	TRBJ1-4	.	CASSLGQGAMNEKLFF	TGCGCCAGCAGCCTGGGACAGGGGGCGATGAATGAAAAACTGTTTTTT
TRBV12-5	TRBD2	TRBJ2-2	.	CASGLDSSLAGGPVGELFF	TGTGCTAGTGGTTTGGATTCGAGCCTAGCGGGGGGGCCAGTCGGGGAGCTGTTTTTT
TRBV19	TRBD1	TRBJ1-1	.	CASTARSGGADTEAFF	TGTGCCAGTACCGCTAGGTCAGGGGGCGCGGACACTGAAGCTTTCTTT
TRBV29-1	.	TRBJ2-5	.	CSVVRGDGTQYF	TGCAGCGTTGTAAGGGGAGATGGGACCCAGTACTTC
TRBV19	.	TRBJ1-5	.	CASNPIFNQPQHF	TGTGCCAGTAACCCTATATTCAATCAGCCCCAGCATTTT
TRBV9	.	TRBJ2-7	.	CASSVEQIAYEQYF	TGTGCCAGCAGCGTAGAACAGATAGCCTACGAGCAGTACTTC
TRBV2	TRBD1	TRBJ1-3	.	CASSQQGARGNTIYF	TGTGCCAGCAGCCAACAGGGGGCGCGGGGAAACACCATATATTTT
TRBV5-5	TRBD1	TRBJ1-1	.	CASVRQGQTEAFF	TGTGCCAGCGTTAGACAGGGCCAAACTGAAGCTTTCTTT